A single sample is the source of the 14 T cell receptor beta chains below, sequenced in a study of OX40 agonist ivuxolimab in advanced cancers. Clones were sequenced by immunoSEQ multiplex PCR, and TCRdb holds only the in-frame ones, with some missing. The top ten clones hold 15% of a sample with about 45,000 clones, 75% to 90% of them seen once. The sample consisted of CD4+ or CD8+ T cells sorted from blood, taken in a trial of the OX40 agonist ivuxolimab. The receptors originated from an adult with an advanced solid tumor such as melanoma, head and neck, liver or kidney cancer.

The J gene is TRBJ2-1, the V gene TRBV7-6; D unclear. Trimming removed 5 bases at V and 3 bases at J, with 14 bases between. In germline, CDR1 is SGHVS, CDR2 FNYEAQ. The CDR3 loop spans 15 amino acids. DNA for the CDR3: TGTGCCAGCAGCCCCCGGCAAGGGATCTACAATGAGCAGTTCTTC. It is translated as CASSPRQGIYNEQFF.

This clone was recorded only once. The CDR3 protein is CASGGEWGLFGTDTQYF. CDR3 DNA sequence: TGTGCCAGCGGGGGGGAGTGGGGACTGTTCGGCACAGATACGCAGTATTTT. The gene calls are TRBV2 and TRBJ2-3; TRBD2 matches at 7 bases. This CDR3 contains 17 residues. Germline V gene data show CDR1 as SNHLY and CDR2 as FYNNEI. With V trimmed by 8 bases and J by 1 base, 15 bases remained unmatched.

The chain recombines TRBV11-3 with TRBJ2-7; D unresolved. V gave up 5 bases and J gave up 5 bases, with 7 bases separating them. Germline V gives CDR1 SGHNT, CDR2 YENEEA. CDR3 length: 11 amino acids. The CDR3 sequence is CASSPGHEQYF. The CDR3 DNA sequence: TGTGCCAGCAGCCCTGGACACGAGCAGTACTTC.

This clone has only a few counts. The rearrangement links TRBV11-2 to TRBJ2-7; D remains unclear. Germline V gene lookup returns CDR1 SGHAT and CDR2 FQNNGV. The CDR3 loop spans 14 amino acids. V was trimmed by 2 bases and J by 2 bases, leaving 10 bases between them. The CDR3 is CASSLRPLPYEQYF. CDR3 nucleotide sequence: TGTGCCAGCAGCTTAAGGCCACTCCCCTACGAGCAGTACTTC.

This chain uses TRBV10-1 with TRBJ2-1; D is uncertain. Looked up from germline, CDR1 is WNHNN and CDR2 is SYGVQD (reference sequence). V lost 4 bases and J 0 bases, leaving 16 bases between the germline ends. The CDR3 sequence is 17 residues long. CDR3: CASSGVAATSSYNEQFF. The CDR3 DNA reads TGCGCCAGCAGTGGCGTTGCGGCGACCAGCTCCTACAATGAGCAGTTCTTC.

This chain joins TRBV7-2 and TRBJ2-7, with 9 bases lining up with TRBD2. This CDR3 has 13 amino acids. Trimming removed 3 bases from V and 3 bases from J; junction bases left unmatched: 0. Looked up from germline, CDR1 is SGHTA and CDR2 is FQGNSA. CDR3 nucleotide sequence: TGTGCCAGCAGCTTTAGCGGGGGCTACGAGCAGTACTTC. It translates to CASSFSGGYEQYF.

V is TRBV7-9 and J is TRBJ2-1; D gene unclear. Between the trimmed V and J ends, which lost 1 base and 11 bases, there was a span of 6 bases. The germline V gene has CDR1 SEHNR and CDR2 FQNEAQ (reference sequence). The CDR3 totals 11 residues. CDR3 bases: TGTGCCAGCAGCTTAGGGACCCAGCAGTTCTTC. Encoded protein: CASSLGTQQFF.

This chain links TRBV6-5 with TRBJ1-1, with TRBD1 as a possible D gene (6 bases). Germline V gives CDR1 MNHEY, CDR2 SVGAGI. V lost 5 bases, J lost 1 base, and 11 bases lay in between. This CDR3 region has 14 residues. CDR3 in DNA: TGTGCCAGCAGTAAAGGGACAACGAACACTGAAGCTTTCTTT. This sequence encodes CASSKGTTNTEAFF.

The chain is built from TRBV29-1 and TRBJ2-3; 8 bases line up with TRBD2. Germline values: CDR1 SQVTM, CDR2 ANQGSEA. V was clipped by 4 bases and J by 3 bases; unmatched bases: 15. The CDR3 consists of 17 residues. The CDR3 coding sequence is TGCAGCGTTGGGGGGGGTACTAGCGGTTATGGAACAGATACGCAGTATTTT. Amino acids: CSVGGGTSGYGTDTQYF.

The sample holds a few counts of this clone. The chain joins TRBV13 to TRBJ2-1; D may be TRBD1 (7 bases). The CDR3 totals 16 residues. Germline V lookup: CDR1 PRHDT, CDR2 FYEKMQ (reference sequence). The V and J ends lost 6 bases and 3 bases respectively, with 18 bases between them. CDR3 sequence (DNA): TGTGCCAGCAGTCATACCCCAGGGGGGAACTACAATGAGCAGTTCTTC. Translating gives CASSHTPGGNYNEQFF.

The sample holds one count of this clone. The rearrangement uses TRBV27 and TRBJ1-2; TRBD1 aligns across 8 bases. The V segment lost 3 bases and the J segment 8 bases; nucleotides outside the gene matches: 14. The CDR3 consists of 16 residues. CDR1 MNHEY and CDR2 SMNVEV come from the germline V gene (reference sequence). The CDR3 reads CASSFGGTGNVVGYTF. CDR3 DNA: TGTGCCAGCAGTTTTGGCGGGACAGGCAATGTGGTGGGCTACACCTTC.

The V call is TRBV28, the J call TRBJ2-5; 7 positions agree with TRBD2. Germline assignment: CDR1 MDHEN and CDR2 SYDVKM. CDR3 length equals 14 residues. V shed 6 bases, J shed 5 bases, and the junction held 9 bases outside the gene matches. The chain's CDR3 is CASSPSGEGETQYF. Written as DNA, the CDR3 is TGTGCCAGCAGCCCCAGCGGGGAGGGGGAGACCCAGTACTTC.

This rearrangement joins TRBV11-3 to TRBJ2-3, with a possible D match to TRBD2 (6 bases). Germline CDR1 is SGHNT and CDR2 is YENEEA. The germline V and J ends were trimmed by 1 base and 3 bases, with 11 bases remaining between them. The CDR3 runs to 15 residues. The CDR3 region has the DNA TGTGCCAGCAGCTTAGCGGGAGAAGATACAGATACGCAGTATTTT. Translating gives CASSLAGEDTDTQYF.

The genes are TRBV7-8 and TRBJ2-3, with 10 bases matching TRBD1. V was clipped by 7 bases and J by 7 bases; unmatched bases: 11. The CDR3 is 15 amino acids. Germline CDR1 reads SGHVS; CDR2 reads FQNEAQ. The DNA of the CDR3 is TGTGCCAGCACCATACCGGGACAGGGGTTATATACGCAGTATTTT. It translates to CASTIPGQGLYTQYF. Full variable domain (outside the CDR3, taken from reference TRBV7-8 and TRBJ2-3): GAGVSQSPRYKVAKRGQDVALRCDPISGHVSLFWYQQALGQGPEFLTYFQNEAQLDKSGLPSDRFFAERPEGSVSTLKIQRTQQEDSAVYLCASTIPGQGLYTQYFGPGTRLTVL.